This T cell receptor beta chain appears in the sequencing data of a study of blood T cell repertoires in COVID-19. Study as a whole: There were acute and convalescent COVID-19 samples, and they came from the United States, Italy and Spain. T cells, B-cell-depleted T cells, or PBMCs provided the cDNA or gDNA that served as material.

Per the original data handling: Estimation of nucleated cell counts was performed using reference gene primer amplification. Measured with immunoSEQ multiplex PCR; TCRdb has only the in-frame clones, and not every one. V, J and clone size are those of that table, while D and trimming were read from the DNA. Of 150,000 to 200,000 clones in the sample, more than 70% were seen once. CDR1 is GTSNPN, CDR2 SVGIG, per germline (reference sequence). Deletions cut 2 bases from V and 9 bases from J, with 11 bases between. This CDR3 is 12 amino acids long. Specimen: peripheral blood. This receptor was taken from a man aged 40-49 years with active or convalescent COVID-19. V gene TRBV30 combines with J gene TRBJ2-1; the D gene is possibly TRBD2 (5 bases). This chain's CDR3 is CAWSIPSSEQFF. For the CDR3, the DNA is TGTGCCTGGAGTATACCTAGCAGTGAGCAGTTCTTC.